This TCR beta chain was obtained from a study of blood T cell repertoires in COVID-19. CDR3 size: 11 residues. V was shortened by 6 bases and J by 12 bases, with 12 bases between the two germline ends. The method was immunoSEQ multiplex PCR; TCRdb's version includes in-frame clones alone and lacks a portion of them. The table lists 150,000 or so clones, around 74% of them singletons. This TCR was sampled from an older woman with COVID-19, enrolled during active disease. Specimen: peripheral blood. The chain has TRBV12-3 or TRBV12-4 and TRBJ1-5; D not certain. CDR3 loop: CASSPGGLQHF. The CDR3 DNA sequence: TGTGCCAGCAGCCCCGGCGGTCTCCAGCATTTT.